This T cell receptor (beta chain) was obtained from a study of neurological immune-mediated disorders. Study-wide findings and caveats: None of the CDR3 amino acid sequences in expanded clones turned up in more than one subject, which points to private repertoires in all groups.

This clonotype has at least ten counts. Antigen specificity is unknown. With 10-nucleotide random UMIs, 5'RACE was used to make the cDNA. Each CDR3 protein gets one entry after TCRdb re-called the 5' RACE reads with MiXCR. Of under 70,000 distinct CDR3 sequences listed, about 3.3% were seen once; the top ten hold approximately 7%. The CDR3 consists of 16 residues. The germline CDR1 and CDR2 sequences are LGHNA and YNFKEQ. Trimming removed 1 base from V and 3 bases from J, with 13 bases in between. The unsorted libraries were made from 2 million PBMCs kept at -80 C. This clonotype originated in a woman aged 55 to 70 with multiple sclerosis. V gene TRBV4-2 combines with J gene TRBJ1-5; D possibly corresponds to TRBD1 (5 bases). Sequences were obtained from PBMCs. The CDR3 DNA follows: TGTGCCAGCAGCCAAGGTTCGACAGAGCCCAATCAGCCCCAGCATTTT. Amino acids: CASSQGSTEPNQPQHF.